This T cell receptor (beta chain) is from a study of cytomegalovirus exposure and HLA in healthy donors. About the study: The 500 to 850 first-cohort repertoires and the 120 or so validation repertoires shared the same platform, a later analysis reported.

CDR1 is SEHNR and CDR2 is FQNEAQ in the germline V gene (reference sequence). Germline trimming cut 5 bases from V and 7 bases from J; bases unmatched to any gene: 7. The CDR3 extends over 13 amino acids. Among the roughly 110 subjects of the validation cohort, separate from the roughly 670-subject first cohort, were the donors. The data were produced by immunoSEQ multiplex PCR, yet TCRdb's version contains in-frame clones alone and is incomplete. Among approximately 280,000 clones listed, 70% to 90% were seen once. General study points: Cytomegalovirus status, reportedly, was diagnosed with high specificity and sensitivity by the classifier. Subsequent analysis found a tendency for first-cohort TCR clusters to co-occur within the 120 or so validation repertoires.

Only a few counts were recorded for this clone. The antigen is unknown. This receptor was obtained from a woman under 30 in good health and CMV-seronegative. The source material was PBMCs. The rearrangement uses TRBV7-9 and TRBJ1-2, with 7 bases lining up with TRBD1. This CDR3 is CASSIQGSGGYTF. CDR3 nucleotides: TGTGCCAGCAGCATACAGGGGAGTGGTGGCTACACCTTC.